The 13 T cell receptor beta chains below all came from one sample that was sequenced in a study of blood T cells in healthy people across ages. Combining a sample-barcoded 5' primer with a J-beta primer mix, a second PCR ran for 7 to 11 cycles. TCRdb called the 5' RACE reads again in MiXCR, with one record for every CDR3 protein. The sample lists about 1 million distinct CDR3 sequences, 45% occurring once. The sequenced sample was blood. Receptors originate from a woman in her sixties in good health.

The chain employs TRBV10-3 and TRBJ2-1, with a weak D call TRBD1 (5 bases). Germline V gene data show CDR1 as ENHRY and CDR2 as SYGVKD. This CDR3 is built from 16 residues. The germline V and J ends were trimmed by 2 bases and 0 bases, with 11 bases remaining between them. The DNA for the CDR3 is TGTGCCATCAGTGAGGCTTACAGGAGCTCCTACAATGAGCAGTTCTTC. Its translation: CAISEAYRSSYNEQFF.

The rearrangement uses TRBV5-1 and TRBJ2-1; TRBD2 aligns across 8 bases. The CDR3 consists of 16 residues. Germline CDR1 reads SGHRS; CDR2 reads YFSETQ. V was pared by 3 bases and J by 5 bases, with 10 bases of the junction left unmatched. This CDR3 is CASSSLLAVKDNEQFF. The CDR3 nucleotides read TGCGCCAGCAGCTCGTTACTAGCGGTTAAAGACAATGAGCAGTTCTTC.

The V call is TRBV10-3, the J call TRBJ2-7; TRBD2 might be the D (6 bases). Trimming shortened V by 11 bases and J by 5 bases, and 13 bases separated the two germline ends. The CDR3 has 11 residues. Germline lookup yields CDR1 ENHRY and CDR2 SYGVKD. The CDR3 nucleotides are TGTGCCGGGCGGGATTTTCACGAGCAGTACTTC. Translated, it gives CAGRDFHEQYF.

The chain links TRBV20-1 to TRBJ1-2; 7 bases match TRBD1. The CDR3 runs to 13 residues. Germline values: CDR1 DFQATT, CDR2 SNEGSKA (reference sequence). The V and J ends lost 6 bases and 8 bases, in that order; junction bases with no gene match: 12. CDR3 amino acids: CSAATGPGGGYTF. The CDR3, as DNA: TGCAGTGCCGCGACAGGGCCGGGCGGAGGCTACACCTTC.

The V and J genes are TRBV20-1 and TRBJ2-5; 8 bases agree with TRBD2. The CDR3 covers 15 residues. The junction had 6 bases not matched to a gene; V was cut back by 1 base and J by 2 bases. Per germline, CDR1 DFQATT and CDR2 SNEGSKA (reference sequence). In nucleotides, the CDR3 is TGCAGTGCTAGAGTAGCGGGAACGAGGCAAGAGACCCAGTACTTC. It codes for CSARVAGTRQETQYF.

About this clonotype: The junction departs from germline at one end; a sequencing error may be responsible. The chain combines TRBV4-2 with TRBJ1-5, with 7 bases aligning to TRBD1. The CDR3 length is 15 residues. The V gene's germline CDR1 is LGHNA and CDR2 YNFKEQ. The CDR3 here is CAGSQTGSVDQPQHF. The CDR3 nucleotides read TGTGCCGGCAGCCAGACAGGGTCCGTGGATCAGCCCCAGCATTTT.

The CDR3 DNA reads TGCAGCGTTGACCTAGCGGGAGGACGGGGTGAGCAGTTCTTC. Residues: CSVDLAGGRGEQFF. The chain uses TRBV29-1 and TRBJ2-1, with 11 bases lining up with TRBD2. The CDR3 spans 14 residues. Germline lookup yields CDR1 SQVTM and CDR2 ANQGSEA. V trimming: 3 bases; J trimming: 9 bases; junction bases outside the gene matches: 7.

The rearrangement uses TRBV4-1 and TRBJ2-3; TRBD2 agrees at 7 bases. V lost 3 bases and J lost 2; bases outside the gene matches: 5. CDR3 length equals 15 residues. In germline, CDR1 is MGHRA, CDR2 YSYEKL. CDR3 residues: CASSQGLTDTDTQYF. In nucleotides, the CDR3 is TGCGCCAGCAGCCAGGGACTAACCGACACAGATACGCAGTATTTT.

This sequence joins TRBV7-9 and TRBJ2-1, with D uncertain. V gave up 3 bases and J gave up 5 bases, with 17 bases separating them. Germline CDR1 and CDR2: SEHNR and FQNEAQ (reference sequence). The CDR3 spans 16 residues. The CDR3 is CASSFPIALGHNEQFF. CDR3 nucleotides: TGTGCCAGCAGCTTCCCGATCGCGTTGGGTCACAATGAGCAGTTCTTC.

The sample holds a few counts of this clonotype. The chain carries TRBV6-5 and TRBJ2-3; no clear D gene. The germline V gene has CDR1 MNHEY and CDR2 SVGAGI. With 2 bases removed from V and 0 bases from J, the gap between germline ends came to 9 bases. The CDR3 spans 15 residues. This CDR3 is CASSYQSSSTDTQYF. CDR3 in DNA: TGTGCCAGCAGTTACCAGTCCTCTAGCACAGATACGCAGTATTTT.

Regarding this clonotype: This may be a read error: a much more frequent sequence differs by one nucleotide. The rearrangement uses TRBV29-1 and TRBJ2-3; TRBD2 aligns across 11 bases. The CDR3 extends over 16 amino acids. Unmatched junction bases numbered 12, after V lost 3 bases and J lost 7 bases. Germline V CDR1 and CDR2: SQVTM, ANQGSEA. The CDR3 nucleotides are TGCAGCGTTGATGATGCTCGACTAGCGGGACTATATACGCAGTATTTT. Protein: CSVDDARLAGLYTQYF.

This clonotype occurred a few times. The rearrangement links TRBV2 to TRBJ2-5, with TRBD2 matching over 7 bases. J gave up 7 bases and V 3 bases, and 8 bases lay outside the gene matches. The CDR3 is 14 residues long. Germline V lookup: CDR1 SNHLY, CDR2 FYNNEI. CDR3 bases: TGTGCCAGCAGTGAGGCGGGAGCTGGAGTGACCCAGTACTTC. Translated, it gives CASSEAGAGVTQYF.

This clonotype was recorded many times. V usage is TRBV20-1 and J usage is TRBJ2-7, with TRBD2 as a possible D gene (6 bases). Trimming left V 2 bases short and J 4 bases short, with 12 bases between. Germline loops: CDR1 DFQATT, CDR2 SNEGSKA (reference sequence). There are 13 residues in the CDR3. For the CDR3, the DNA is TGCAGTGCTAGACCGGGACTCTCGTACGAGCAGTACTTC. Protein: CSARPGLSYEQYF.